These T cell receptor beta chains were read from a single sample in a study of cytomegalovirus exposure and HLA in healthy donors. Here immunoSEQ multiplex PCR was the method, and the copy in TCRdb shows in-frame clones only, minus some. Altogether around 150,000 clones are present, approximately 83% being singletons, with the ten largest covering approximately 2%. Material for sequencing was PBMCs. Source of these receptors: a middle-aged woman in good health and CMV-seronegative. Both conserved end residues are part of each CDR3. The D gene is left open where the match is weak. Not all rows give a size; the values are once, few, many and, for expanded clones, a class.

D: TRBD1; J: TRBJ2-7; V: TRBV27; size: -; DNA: TGTGCCAGCAGGCCAACAGGGGGCTCCTACGAGCAGTACTTC; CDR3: CASRPTGGSYEQYF
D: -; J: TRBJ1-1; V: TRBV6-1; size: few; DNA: TGTGCCAGCAGTGAGGGCCGGACGGGGATCACTGAAGCTTTCTTT; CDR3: CASSEGRTGITEAFF
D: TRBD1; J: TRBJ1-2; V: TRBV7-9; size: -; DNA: TGTGCCAGCAGGCCGGACAGGGGAATGAGCTACACCTTC; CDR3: CASRPDRGMSYTF
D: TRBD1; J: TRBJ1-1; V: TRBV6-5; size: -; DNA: TGTGCCACCCTAGGACAGGGAGCTGAAGCTTTCTTT; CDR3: CATLGQGAEAFF
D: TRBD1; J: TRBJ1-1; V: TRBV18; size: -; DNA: TGTGCCAGCTCACCACGACAGGGTTGGAACACTGAAGCTTTCTTT; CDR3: CASSPRQGWNTEAFF
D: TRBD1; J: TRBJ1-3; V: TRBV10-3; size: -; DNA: TGTGCCATCAGGGGGGACAGATCTGGAAACACCATATATTTT; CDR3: CAIRGDRSGNTIYF
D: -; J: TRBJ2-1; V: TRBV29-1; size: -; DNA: TGCAGCGTTGAGGTACAATACGAGCAGTTCTTC; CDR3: CSVEVQYEQFF
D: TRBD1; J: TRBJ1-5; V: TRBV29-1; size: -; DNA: TGCAGCGTCGGGACAGACTTAAATCAGCCCCAGCATTTT; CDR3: CSVGTDLNQPQHF
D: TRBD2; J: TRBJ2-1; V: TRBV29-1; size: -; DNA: TGCAGCGCCACTCCAGCGGGATCCTACAATGAGCAGTTCTTC; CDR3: CSATPAGSYNEQFF
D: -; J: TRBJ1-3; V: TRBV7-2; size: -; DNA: TGTGCCAGCAGCTTAGGAGACATTTTACGAAACACCATATATTTT; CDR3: CASSLGDILRNTIYF
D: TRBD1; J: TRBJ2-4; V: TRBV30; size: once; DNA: TGTGCCTGGAGCCCAGGGGGCGGAGGGGACATTCAGTACTTC; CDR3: CAWSPGGGGDIQYF
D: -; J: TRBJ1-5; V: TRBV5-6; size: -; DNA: TGTGCCAGCAGCTTGGCGGCGGGCAGCAATCAGCCCCAGCATTTT; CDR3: CASSLAAGSNQPQHF
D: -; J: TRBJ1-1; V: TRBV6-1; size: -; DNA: TGTGCCAGCAGCGCCCCGTGGGGGGTGGGCACTGAAGCTTTCTTT; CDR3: CASSAPWGVGTEAFF
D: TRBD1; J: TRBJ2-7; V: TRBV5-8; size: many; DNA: TGTGCCAGCAGCCCACAGGGGGTCATGGACGAGCAGTACTTC; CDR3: CASSPQGVMDEQYF
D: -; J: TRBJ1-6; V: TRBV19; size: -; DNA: TGTGCCAGTAGTACTTCCAGGGCGGGAAGCTCCTATAATTCACCCCTCCACTTT; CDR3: CASSTSRAGSSYNSPLHF
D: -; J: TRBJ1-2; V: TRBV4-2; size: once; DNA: TGTGCCAGCAGCCAAGGACAGCAAGATGGCTACACCTTC; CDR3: CASSQGQQDGYTF
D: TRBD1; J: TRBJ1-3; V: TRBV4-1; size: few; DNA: TGCGCCAGCAGCCAGACCCTCACCAGGGGGCTGGGAAACACCATATATTTT; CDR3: CASSQTLTRGLGNTIYF
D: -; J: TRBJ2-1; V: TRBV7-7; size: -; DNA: TGTGCCAGCAGCTTAGCGGGGGGTTACAATGAGCAGTTCTTC; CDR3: CASSLAGGYNEQFF
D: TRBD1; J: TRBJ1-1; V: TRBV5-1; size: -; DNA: TGCGCCAGCAGCTCCGTATTCGTAACAGGGGACACTGAAGCTTTCTTT; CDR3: CASSSVFVTGDTEAFF